A selection of T cell receptor beta chains follows, all from one sample in a study of breast tumors, draining lymph nodes, adjacent tissues. TCRdb redid the calling of the multiplex PCR reads with MiXCR, one entry per CDR3 protein. The sample shows approximately 37,000 distinct CDR3 sequences, roughly 36% of them seen only once. The sequenced sample consisted of breast tumor tissue. Receptor source: a female donor with breast cancer. Some clones in this sample may be carry-over from other donors' samples. Both conserved end residues are trimmed from each CDR3. The order of the fields is D gene, V gene, CDR3 protein. The D gene is left open where the match is weak.

d_gene: TRBD1
v_gene: TRBV20-1
CDR3aa: SGIGQAHEQF

d_gene: TRBD2
v_gene: TRBV20-1
CDR3aa: SARDFSSGYEQY

d_gene: NA
v_gene: TRBV7-6
CDR3aa: ASSQRDRGSSRETQY

d_gene: TRBD2
v_gene: TRBV10-3
CDR3aa: ATRLAADPGTQY

d_gene: NA
v_gene: TRBV3-1
CDR3aa: ASSQVGNEKLF

d_gene: NA
v_gene: TRBV20-1
CDR3aa: SAIDRETQY

d_gene: NA
v_gene: TRBV5-4
CDR3aa: ASWRGGEVNTDTQY

d_gene: NA
v_gene: TRBV20-1
CDR3aa: SARWGEGSYNEQF

d_gene: NA
v_gene: TRBV20-1
CDR3aa: SASGAGWVYNEQF

d_gene: NA
v_gene: TRBV7-9
CDR3aa: ASSDRPTTDEKLF

d_gene: NA
v_gene: TRBV20-1
CDR3aa: SARWEQETQY

d_gene: TRBD1
v_gene: TRBV7-6
CDR3aa: ASSTDRGHEQY

d_gene: NA
v_gene: TRBV7-6
CDR3aa: ASSLFHEQF

d_gene: TRBD1
v_gene: TRBV7-2
CDR3aa: ASSLKAGGTYEQY

d_gene: NA
v_gene: TRBV20-1
CDR3aa: SATYRDGEKLF

d_gene: NA
v_gene: TRBV6-1
CDR3aa: ASNLNDEQY

d_gene: TRBD1
v_gene: TRBV6-2/TRBV6-3
CDR3aa: ASSSPGQGGGYEQY

d_gene: NA
v_gene: TRBV4-1
CDR3aa: ASSQDALGGQTYEQY

d_gene: NA
v_gene: TRBV5-1
CDR3aa: ASSFDNEQF

d_gene: TRBD2
v_gene: TRBV5-4
CDR3aa: ASSLSGGTYNEQF

d_gene: TRBD2
v_gene: TRBV28
CDR3aa: ASSLAGNYNEQF

d_gene: TRBD2
v_gene: TRBV9
CDR3aa: ARLARSSYEQY

d_gene: NA
v_gene: TRBV6-5
CDR3aa: ASSLRTRTENYGYT

d_gene: TRBD1
v_gene: TRBV9
CDR3aa: ASSVAGTGNYNEQF

d_gene: TRBD2
v_gene: TRBV27
CDR3aa: ASRLAGGSSYEQY

d_gene: NA
v_gene: TRBV20-1
CDR3aa: SARDPSQNIQY

d_gene: NA
v_gene: TRBV20-1
CDR3aa: SASSQGGVYGYT

d_gene: NA
v_gene: TRBV3-1
CDR3aa: ASSQATQGGGYT

d_gene: NA
v_gene: TRBV19
CDR3aa: ASSPKGRTNEKLF

d_gene: TRBD2
v_gene: TRBV7-9
CDR3aa: ASSEAGAAVREQF

d_gene: TRBD1
v_gene: TRBV6-2/TRBV6-3
CDR3aa: ASKGGRNQPQH

d_gene: NA
v_gene: TRBV18
CDR3aa: ASSPPESAYEQY

d_gene: NA
v_gene: TRBV15
CDR3aa: ATSRGGERALDEQF

d_gene: NA
v_gene: TRBV12-1
CDR3aa: ASSPGTITDTQY

d_gene: TRBD2
v_gene: TRBV20-1
CDR3aa: SARGASGRADTQY

d_gene: TRBD2
v_gene: TRBV29-1
CDR3aa: SVDIAGHPVNEQF

d_gene: NA
v_gene: TRBV12-3/TRBV12-4
CDR3aa: ASSPEPGLGTGELF

d_gene: NA
v_gene: TRBV9
CDR3aa: ASSVAMAGNNEQF

d_gene: TRBD1
v_gene: TRBV7-3
CDR3aa: ASSLRQGVYNEQF

d_gene: NA
v_gene: TRBV5-6
CDR3aa: ASSSGGGYT